The rows below give T cell receptor beta chains drawn from one sample of a study of T cells in Graves' hyperthyroidism and ophthalmopathy. TCRdb called the multiplex PCR reads again in MiXCR, with one record for every CDR3 protein. The repertoire consists of 250,000 or so distinct CDR3 sequences, with nearly 15% occurring once and the leading ten covering 30%. The sequenced sample consisted of blood. These receptors originate from a woman aged 45-60 years with Graves' hyperthyroidism that later progressed to Graves' ophthalmopathy. CDR3s include the opening cysteine and the closing phenylalanine or tryptophan.

TRBV28,TRBJ2-1,13,CASQVAGINEQFF
TRBV5-1,TRBJ1-2,17,CASSLGLPRATEYGYTF
TRBV20-1,TRBJ2-7,15,CSARDLGGGAYEQYF
TRBV5-1,TRBJ2-7,14,CASATSGTSAEQYF
TRBV6-1,TRBJ2-5,16,CASSEASVTIQETQYF
TRBV5-1,TRBJ2-7,15,CASSLWGSGSYEQYF
TRBV7-2,TRBJ2-2,15,CASSSTSGSVGELFF
TRBV6-2/TRBV6-3,TRBJ2-5,17,CASRPRTVGRSRETQYF
TRBV4-1,TRBJ1-2,15,CASSQGEGKLGGYTF
TRBV6-1,TRBJ1-2,15,CASSEVNRGGHGYTF
TRBV28,TRBJ2-7,14,CASSFGQERDEQYF
TRBV7-9,TRBJ2-1,14,CASSLAGGYREQFF
TRBV20-1,TRBJ1-2,13,CSAPGTGGNGYTF
TRBV3-1,TRBJ1-2,12,CASRIVPGGYTF
TRBV20-1,TRBJ2-1,17,CSARDSGTSGFYNEQFF